This T cell receptor (beta chain) was obtained from a study of blood T cell repertoires in COVID-19. Study in general: Samples taken during acute and convalescent COVID-19 were collected in the United States, Italy and Spain. Sources were T cells, B-cell-depleted T cells, or PBMCs; the material itself was cDNA or gDNA.

Germline V gives CDR1 LNHDA, CDR2 SQIVND (reference sequence). This CDR3 has 16 amino acids. V shed 3 bases, J shed 0 bases, and the junction held 7 bases outside the gene matches. In the original workflow: Using reference gene primer amplification, nucleated cell counts were estimated. Assay used: immunoSEQ multiplex PCR; TCRdb lists only in-frame clones, some missing. That table is the source of V, J and clone size, and D and trimming were worked out from the DNA. The data contain 130,000 to 150,000 clones, approximately 82% of them singletons. The genes are TRBV19 and TRBJ1-2, with TRBD1 matching 7 bases. This TCR was recovered from a woman in her forties or fifties in a cohort sampled during active or convalescent COVID-19. Sequencing used peripheral blood. Here the CDR3 reads CASSIYRGKANYGYTF. The CDR3 DNA is TGTGCCAGTAGTATCTACAGGGGAAAAGCTAACTATGGCTACACCTTC. Combining the CDR3 with reference TRBV19 and TRBJ1-2 gives the whole variable domain DGGITQSPKYLFRKEGQNVTLSCEQNLNHDAMYWYRQDPGQGLRLIYYSQIVNDFQKGDIAEGYSVSREKKESFPLTVTSAQKNPTAFYLCASSIYRGKANYGYTFGSGTRLTVV.